This TCR beta chain was retrieved from a study of blood T cell repertoires in COVID-19. Study overall: Researchers got acute and convalescent COVID-19 samples from the United States, Italy and Spain. Nucleic acid was either cDNA or gDNA, and it came from T cells, B-cell-depleted T cells, or PBMCs.

In the original processing: The authors estimated nucleated cell counts from reference gene primer amplification. The table came from immunoSEQ multiplex PCR; TCRdb's copy has only in-frame clones and leaves some out. From that table come the V and J calls and clone size; the DNA was used to work out D and trimming. The table lists over 90,000 clones, about 80% of them singletons. The V gene's germline CDR1 is MNHEY and CDR2 SMNVEV (reference sequence). V was trimmed by 6 bases and J by 1 base, leaving 12 bases between them. This CDR3 comprises 14 residues. This clone was counted a single time. The sequenced sample was peripheral blood. V is TRBV27 and J is TRBJ1-1; D unclear. The TCR originated in a human donor in a cohort sampled during active COVID-19. The chain's CDR3 is CASRKSLPNTEAFF. The CDR3, as DNA: TGTGCCAGCAGGAAAAGCCTGCCGAACACTGAAGCTTTCTTT.